This T cell receptor (beta chain) was captured by sequencing in a study of vaccination and CD4 T cells after COVID-19. General observations from the study: Although the median of SARS-CoV-2-reactive clonotypes rose from approximately 21 to 38, the change was not significant.

This CDR3 region has 13 residues. Germline assignment: CDR1 SSHAT and CDR2 FNYEAQ (reference sequence). Note on this clonotype: Antigen specificity is unknown. A junction boundary mismatches the germline segment, possibly from a read error.

Treatment in this sample: approximately nine-day PBMC culture with coronavirus spike peptide pools or control peptides (ViraFEST assay). The Oncomine TCR Beta short-read assay sequenced DNA from cultured CD4+ T cells. Genomic DNA from cultured CD4+ T cells was extracted. TCRdb independently ran MiXCR on the PCR reads; one entry per CDR3 protein. The sample shows just under 20,000 distinct CDR3 sequences, roughly 29% of them seen only once. The sequenced sample was cultured CD4+ T cells from blood. The clonotype was recovered from a human donor with COVID-19. J is TRBJ2-5 and V is TRBV7-7, with a weak D call TRBD1 (6 bases). The CDR3: CASSLRTEETQYF. The CDR3 DNA reads as TGTGCTAGCAGCTTAAGGACAGAAGAGACCCAGTACTTC. Variable domain in full (rest from reference TRBV7-7 and TRBJ2-5): GAGVSQSPRYKVTKRGQDVTLRCDPISSHATLYWYQQALGQGPEFLTYFNYEAQPDKSGLPSDRFSAERPEGSISTLTIQRTEQRDSAMYRCASSLRTEETQYFGPGTRLLVL.